This TCR beta chain came from a study of blood T cell repertoires in COVID-19. Repertoires were generated with immunoSEQ multiplex PCR, while TCRdb's copy carries only in-frame clones and drops some. Altogether tens of thousands of clones are present, 80% to 90% being singletons, with the ten largest covering roughly a sixth. Sample: peripheral blood. The receptor's source is a human donor in a cohort sampled during active COVID-19.

The CDR3, as DNA: TGTGCCAGCAGCAGATACAGGGGATACCAGCCCCAGCATTTT. This gives the protein CASSRYRGYQPQHF. The chain uses TRBV5-6 and TRBJ1-5; 7 bases map to TRBD1. V dropped 4 bases and J dropped 7; count of bases not matched to a gene: 8. CDR1 is SGHDT, CDR2 YYEEEE, per germline. The CDR3 spans 14 residues.